This TCR beta chain was retrieved from a study of response to subunit inactivated influenza vaccine. Study results and limitations: The authors put forward the suggestion that each seasonal influenza vaccination may bring in only a limited number of new T cells.

TCRdb used MiXCR to reprocess the RT-PCR reads, holding one entry per CDR3 protein. This sample has 500,000 to 650,000 distinct CDR3 sequences, with around 8% found just once. The germline V gene has CDR1 DFQATT and CDR2 SNEGSKA (reference sequence). CDR3 length equals 16 residues. Germline trimming cut 1 base from V and 2 bases from J; bases unmatched to any gene: 6. For this clonotype: The antigen is not known.

V is TRBV20-1 and J is TRBJ2-3; 10 bases map to TRBD2. This TCR was recovered from a man between 45 and 75 years old who received an inactivated influenza vaccine. Sequenced here: PBMCs from blood, sampled less than 30 months after vaccination. CDR3 region: CSARAPSGRATDTQYF. The CDR3, as DNA: TGCAGTGCTAGAGCTCCAAGCGGGAGGGCCACAGATACGCAGTATTTT.